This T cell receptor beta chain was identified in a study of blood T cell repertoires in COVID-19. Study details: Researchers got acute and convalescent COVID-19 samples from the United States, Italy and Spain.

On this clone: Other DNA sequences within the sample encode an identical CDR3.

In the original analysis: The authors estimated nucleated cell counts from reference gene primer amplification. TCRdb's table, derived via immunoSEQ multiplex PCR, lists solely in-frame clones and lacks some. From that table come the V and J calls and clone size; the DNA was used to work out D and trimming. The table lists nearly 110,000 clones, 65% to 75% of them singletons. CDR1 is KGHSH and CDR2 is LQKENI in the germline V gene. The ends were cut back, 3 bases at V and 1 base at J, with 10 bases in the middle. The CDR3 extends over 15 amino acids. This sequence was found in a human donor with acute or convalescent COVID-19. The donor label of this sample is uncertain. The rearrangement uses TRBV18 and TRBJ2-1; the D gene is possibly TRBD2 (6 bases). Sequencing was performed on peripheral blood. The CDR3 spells CASSPGGASYNEQFF. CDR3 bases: TGTGCCAGCTCACCGGGCGGGGCTTCCTACAATGAGCAGTTCTTC.